This T cell receptor beta chain emerged from a study of blood T cells in healthy people across ages. Sample-barcoded 5' priming and a J-beta primer mix drove a second PCR of about 6 to 11 cycles. From the 5' RACE reads, TCRdb called clonotypes with MiXCR, one entry per CDR3 protein. The table shows about 1.4 million distinct CDR3 sequences, with roughly 64% occurring only once. Donation came from healthy Caucasian individuals in Russia who were aged about 6 to 95. The CDR3 contains 14 residues. Germline V gene lookup returns CDR1 LGHNA and CDR2 YSLEER. V shed 1 base and J shed 5 bases, with 11 bases lying between them.

The V gene is TRBV4-3, the J gene TRBJ1-2, with a possible D match to TRBD1 (5 bases). Sequencing was performed on blood. The TCR comes from a man aged 18 to 29 in good health. In nucleotides, the CDR3 is TGCGCCAGCAGCCAAGCGACAGCATCGTATGGCTACACCTTC. Its translation: CASSQATASYGYTF.